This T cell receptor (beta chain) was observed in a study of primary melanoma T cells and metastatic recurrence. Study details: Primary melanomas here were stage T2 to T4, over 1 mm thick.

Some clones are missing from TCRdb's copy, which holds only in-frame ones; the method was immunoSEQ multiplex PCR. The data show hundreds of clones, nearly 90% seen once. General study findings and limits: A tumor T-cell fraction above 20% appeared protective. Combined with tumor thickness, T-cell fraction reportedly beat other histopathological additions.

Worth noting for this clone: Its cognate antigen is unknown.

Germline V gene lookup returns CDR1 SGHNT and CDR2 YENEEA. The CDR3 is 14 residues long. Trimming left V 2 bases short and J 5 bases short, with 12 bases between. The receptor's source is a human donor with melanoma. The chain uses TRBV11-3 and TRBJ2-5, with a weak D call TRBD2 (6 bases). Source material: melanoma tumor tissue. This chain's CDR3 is CASSLSGVRETQYF. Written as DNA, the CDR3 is TGTGCCAGCAGCTTATCGGGGGTCAGGGAGACCCAGTACTTC.